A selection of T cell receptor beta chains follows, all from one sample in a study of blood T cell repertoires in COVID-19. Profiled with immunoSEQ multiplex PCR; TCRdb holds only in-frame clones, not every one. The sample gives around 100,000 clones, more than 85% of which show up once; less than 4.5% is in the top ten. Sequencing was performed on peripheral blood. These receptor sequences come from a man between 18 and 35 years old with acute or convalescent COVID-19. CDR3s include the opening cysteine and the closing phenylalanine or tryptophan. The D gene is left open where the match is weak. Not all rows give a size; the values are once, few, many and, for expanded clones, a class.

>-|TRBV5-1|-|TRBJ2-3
TGCGCCAGCAGCTTCAGGGTTCCCTTCACAGATACGCAGTATTTT
CASSFRVPFTDTQYF
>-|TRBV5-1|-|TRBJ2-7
TGCGCCAGCAGCTTCGACAGGTCCTACGAGCAGTACTTC
CASSFDRSYEQYF
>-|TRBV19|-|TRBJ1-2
TGTGCCAGTAGTACTGGACAGTTACAAGATGGCTACACCTTC
CASSTGQLQDGYTF
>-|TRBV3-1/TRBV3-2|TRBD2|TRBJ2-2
TGTGCCAGCAGCCAAGACGGGTGGGGAGGGAGAAGTTCCGGGGAGCTGTTTTTT
CASSQDGWGGRSSGELFF
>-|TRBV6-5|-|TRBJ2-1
TGTGCCAGCAGTTTAGGGGGACAATCCTACAATGAGCAGTTCTTC
CASSLGGQSYNEQFF
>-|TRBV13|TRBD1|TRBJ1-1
TGTGCCAGCAGCCCCAAGCCCGGGACAGGGGTTTTTTTT
CASSPKPGTGVFF
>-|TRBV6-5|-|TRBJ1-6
TGTGCCAGCGCAGGGTCCAATTCACCCCTCCACTTT
CASAGSNSPLHF
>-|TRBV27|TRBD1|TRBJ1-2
TGTGCCAGCAGTTTATTCGGGACAGGGGGCGGGCGGTATTATGGCTACACCTTC
CASSLFGTGGGRYYGYTF
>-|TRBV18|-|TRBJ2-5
TGTGCCAGCTCAGATTTTTTTCAGGGCCAGGAGACCCAGTACTTC
CASSDFFQGQETQYF
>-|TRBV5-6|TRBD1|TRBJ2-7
TGTGCCAGCAGCACCCCCGGGACAGGGGGCGGAGAGCAGTACTTC
CASSTPGTGGGEQYF
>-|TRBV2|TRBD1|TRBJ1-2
TGTGCCAGCACACGGAATATGGACAGGATGGGTAGGGCTGCAGACTACACCTTC
CASTRNMDRMGRAADYTF
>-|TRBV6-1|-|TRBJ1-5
TGTGCCAGCAGTGTAAGCGGAGGACAGTACAAACAGCCCCAGCATTTT
CASSVSGGQYKQPQHF
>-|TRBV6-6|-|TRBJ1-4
TGTGCCAGCAGGCCCCTAATCAATGAAAAACTGTTTTTT
CASRPLINEKLFF
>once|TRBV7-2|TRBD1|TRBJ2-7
TGTGCCAGCAGCAGACGACAGGGCCCTCCCTACGAGCAGTACTTC
CASSRRQGPPYEQYF
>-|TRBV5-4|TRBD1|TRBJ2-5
TGTGCCAGCAGTCGTACCGGCGCGACAGGGGGCGCGGAGACCCAGTACTTC
CASSRTGATGGAETQYF
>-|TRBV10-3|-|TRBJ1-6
TGTGCCATCAGTGGCCAACTAGGTGCCAGGGAGGTATCACCCCTCCACTTT
CAISGQLGAREVSPLHF
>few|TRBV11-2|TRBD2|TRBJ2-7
TGTGCCAGCAGCTCCATAGCGGGCCGCTACGAGCAGTACTTC
CASSSIAGRYEQYF
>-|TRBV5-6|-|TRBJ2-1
TGTGCCAGCAGCTTTCAGGCCTCCTACAATGAGCAGTTCTTC
CASSFQASYNEQFF
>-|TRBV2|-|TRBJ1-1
TGTGCCAGCAGACCTGTCAGGGTAGACACTGAAGCTTTCTTT
CASRPVRVDTEAFF
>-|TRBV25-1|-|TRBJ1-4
TGTGCCAGCAGCTACAATGGGCGGGGGATTTTTAGGGGCGAAAAACTGTTTTTT
CASSYNGRGIFRGEKLFF
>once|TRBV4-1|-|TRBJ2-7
TGCGCCAGCAGCCGCGCGGCGGGGCTAGTGTACGAGCAGTACTTC
CASSRAAGLVYEQYF
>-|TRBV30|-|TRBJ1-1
TGTGCCTGGAGTGTTACAGGCCTGAACACTGAAGCTTTCTTT
CAWSVTGLNTEAFF
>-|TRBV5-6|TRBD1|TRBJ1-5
TGTGCCAGCAGCCTGGAAGGGGGCTATAGCAATCAGCCCCAGCATTTT
CASSLEGGYSNQPQHF
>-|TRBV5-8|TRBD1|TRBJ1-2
TGTGCCAGCAGCCGGAGGACAGGGACTTCGGGCTACACCTTC
CASSRRTGTSGYTF
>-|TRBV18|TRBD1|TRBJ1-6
TGTGCCAGCTCACCTATACAGGGGAATTCACCCCTCCACTTT
CASSPIQGNSPLHF
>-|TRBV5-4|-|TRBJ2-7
TGTGCCAGCAGCCCAGACCCCTCACGGGGCTACGAGCAGTACTTC
CASSPDPSRGYEQYF
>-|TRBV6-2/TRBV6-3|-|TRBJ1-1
TGTGCCAGCAGTTATCGTCCCCATCCCAGCACTGAAGCTTTCTTT
CASSYRPHPSTEAFF
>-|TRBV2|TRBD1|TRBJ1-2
TGTGCCAGCAGTGAAGCGGATTTCTTCACCGGGACAGCGACTAACTATGGCTACACCTTC
CASSEADFFTGTATNYGYTF
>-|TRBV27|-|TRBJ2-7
TGTGCCAGCAGAGGGGCGACGCACGAGCAGTACTTC
CASRGATHEQYF
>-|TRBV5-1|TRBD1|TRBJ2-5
TGCGCCAGCAGCTCGCAGGGGGCCCAGGTGGGAGAGACCCAGTACTTC
CASSSQGAQVGETQYF
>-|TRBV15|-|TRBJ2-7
TGTGCCACCAGCGGGCCTGCTCCCACAACGACCTACGAGCAGTACTTC
CATSGPAPTTTYEQYF
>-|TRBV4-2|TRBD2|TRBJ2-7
TGTGCCAGCAGCCAAGATATCGGGACTAGCGGGACCTACGAGCAGTACTTC
CASSQDIGTSGTYEQYF
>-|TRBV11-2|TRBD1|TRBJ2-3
TGTGCCAGCAGCCACATATCCGGGACAGGCTCGTATACGCAGTATTTT
CASSHISGTGSYTQYF
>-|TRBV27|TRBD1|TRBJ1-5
TGTGCCAGCAGTAAAAACAGGGGGCCAGATCAGCCCCAGCATTTT
CASSKNRGPDQPQHF
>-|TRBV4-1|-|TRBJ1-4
TGCGCCAGCAGCCAAGATATCCCCGGGGCGGGGGAGAGGGGAAAACTGTTTTTT
CASSQDIPGAGERGKLFF
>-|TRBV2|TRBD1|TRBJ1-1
TGTGCCAGCGCATTCCTGGGACAGACCCTTGAAGCTTTCTTT
CASAFLGQTLEAFF
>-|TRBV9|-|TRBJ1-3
TGTGCCAGCAGCGGCCGGGACTACACGGGAAACACCATATATTTT
CASSGRDYTGNTIYF
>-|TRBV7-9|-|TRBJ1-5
TGTGCCAGCAGCTCGCGGGGAGAGCCCCAGCATTTT
CASSSRGEPQHF